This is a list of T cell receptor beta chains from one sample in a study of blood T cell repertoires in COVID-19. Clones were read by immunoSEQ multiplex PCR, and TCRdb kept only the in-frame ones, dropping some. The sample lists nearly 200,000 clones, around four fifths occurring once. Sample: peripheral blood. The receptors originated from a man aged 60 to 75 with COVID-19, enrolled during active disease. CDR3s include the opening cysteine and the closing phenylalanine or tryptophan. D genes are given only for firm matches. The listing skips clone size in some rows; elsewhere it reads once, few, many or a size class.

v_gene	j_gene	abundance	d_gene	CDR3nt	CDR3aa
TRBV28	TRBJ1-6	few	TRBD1	TGTGCCAGCAGTGCCTCGAGGACAGGGCCGGTGAATTCACCCCTCCACTTT	CASSASRTGPVNSPLHF
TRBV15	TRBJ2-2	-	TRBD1	TGTGCCACCAGCAGAGATCTGACAGGGGTGACCGGGGAGCTGTTTTTT	CATSRDLTGVTGELFF
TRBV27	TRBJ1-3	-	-	TGTGCCAGCAGTTCGGTACCCTCCACTGGAAACACCATATATTTT	CASSSVPSTGNTIYF
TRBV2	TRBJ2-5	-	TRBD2	TGTGCCAGTCGGGAGGGGGAGACCCAGTACTTC	CASREGETQYF
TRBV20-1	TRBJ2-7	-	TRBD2	TGCAGTGCTAGTGACACTAGCGGGTCCTACGAGCAGTACTTC	CSASDTSGSYEQYF
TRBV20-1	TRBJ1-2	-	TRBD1	TGCAGTGTTAGTCTCCAGGGGGCGCGTGGCTACACCTTC	CSVSLQGARGYTF
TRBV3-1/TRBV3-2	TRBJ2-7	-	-	TGTGCCAGCAGCCAGGACAGACTTTACGAGCAGTACTTC	CASSQDRLYEQYF
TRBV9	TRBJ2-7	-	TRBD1	TGTGCCAGCAGCCCCGGGACAGGCTACTACGAGCAGTACTTC	CASSPGTGYYEQYF
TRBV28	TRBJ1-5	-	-	TGTGCCAGTAGACAGTCCAATCAGCCCCAGCATTTT	CASRQSNQPQHF
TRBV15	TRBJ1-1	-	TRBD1	TGTGCCACCAGCTCGACAGGGGCAACTGAAGCTTTCTTT	CATSSTGATEAFF
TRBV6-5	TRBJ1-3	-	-	TGTGCCAGCCTAAAGGGAGGGCCTGGAAACACCATATATTTT	CASLKGGPGNTIYF
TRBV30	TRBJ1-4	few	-	TGTGCCTGGAACAGGAATGAAAAACTGTTTTTT	CAWNRNEKLFF
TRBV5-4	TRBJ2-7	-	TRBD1	TGTGCCAGCAGTTTGGACAGGGCGAAGCAGTACTTC	CASSLDRAKQYF
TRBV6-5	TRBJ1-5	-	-	TGTGCCAGCAGTTACTCAGGACAGCTCAATCAGCCCCAGCATTTT	CASSYSGQLNQPQHF
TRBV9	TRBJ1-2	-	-	TGTGCCAGCAGCGTAGATTCAGGGGTATATGGCTACACCTTC	CASSVDSGVYGYTF
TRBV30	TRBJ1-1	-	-	TGTGCCTGGAGGTGGCAGGGCGAAGCTTTCTTT	CAWRWQGEAFF
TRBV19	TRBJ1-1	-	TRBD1	TGTGCCAGTAGTAAGGACAGGGGAGGAACTGAAGCTTTCTTT	CASSKDRGGTEAFF
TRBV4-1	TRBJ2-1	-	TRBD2	TGCGCCAGCAGCCAAGTTTCACTAGCGGGAGGGGTGCAGTTCTTC	CASSQVSLAGGVQFF
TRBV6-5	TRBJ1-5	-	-	TGTGCCAGCACGGAGCATAGCAATCAGCCCCAGCATTTT	CASTEHSNQPQHF
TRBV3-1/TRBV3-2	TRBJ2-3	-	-	TGTGCCAGCAGCCAAGGGGAACGGGAGCTCTTCCTCACAGATACGCAGTATTTT	CASSQGERELFLTDTQYF
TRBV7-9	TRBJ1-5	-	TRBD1	TGTGCCAGCAGCGGGACAGGGGTCCAGCCCCAGCATTTT	CASSGTGVQPQHF
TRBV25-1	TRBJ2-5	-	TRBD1	TGTGCCAGCAGTGAGAAGGGGACAGCCGCTTTCCAAGAGACCCAGTACTTC	CASSEKGTAAFQETQYF
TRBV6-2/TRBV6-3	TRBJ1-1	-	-	TGTGCCAGCAGTTACACCGACGACAGCTTGAACACTGAAGCTTTCTTT	CASSYTDDSLNTEAFF
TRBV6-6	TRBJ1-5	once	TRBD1	TGTGCCAGCACCCCAGGGGGACAGGGGGGGAATCAGCCCCAGCATTTT	CASTPGGQGGNQPQHF
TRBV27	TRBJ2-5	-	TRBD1	TGTGCCAGCAGGAGGACAGGGACGGAGACCCAGTACTTC	CASRRTGTETQYF
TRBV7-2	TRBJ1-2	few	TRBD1	TGTGCCAGCAGCGAAGACGGACAGGGCCGCATCTATGGCTACACCTTC	CASSEDGQGRIYGYTF
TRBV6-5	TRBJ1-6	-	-	TGTGCCAGCAGTTACCGGGGGTTTAATTCACCCCTCCACTTT	CASSYRGFNSPLHF
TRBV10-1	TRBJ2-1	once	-	TGCGCCAGCAGTTTAGAGAGGTACAATGAGCAGTTCTTC	CASSLERYNEQFF
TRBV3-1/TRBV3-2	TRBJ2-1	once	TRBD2	TGTGCCAGCAGCCAAGTGACTAGCGCGATCAGCTCCTACAATGAGCAGTTCTTC	CASSQVTSAISSYNEQFF
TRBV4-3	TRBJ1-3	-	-	TGCGCCAGCAGCCAAGTAGCGTTGAGTGACTCTGGAAACACCATATATTTT	CASSQVALSDSGNTIYF
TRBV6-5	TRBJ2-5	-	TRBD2	TGTGCCAGCAGCTTAGCGGGAGTAGGCGAGACCCAGTACTTC	CASSLAGVGETQYF
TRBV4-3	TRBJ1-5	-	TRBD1	TGCGCCAGCAGCCAGGACAGGGCTTATCAGCCCCAGCATTTT	CASSQDRAYQPQHF
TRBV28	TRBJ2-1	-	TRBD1	TGTGCCAGCAGAAAAACAGGGGTCAATGAGCAGTTCTTC	CASRKTGVNEQFF
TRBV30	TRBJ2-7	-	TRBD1	TGTGCCTGGAGTCAGGGGGAGTTCTACGAGCAGTACTTC	CAWSQGEFYEQYF
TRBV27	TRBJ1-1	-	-	TGTGCCAGCAGTTTATCTCTCTTTTACACTGAAGCTTTCTTT	CASSLSLFYTEAFF